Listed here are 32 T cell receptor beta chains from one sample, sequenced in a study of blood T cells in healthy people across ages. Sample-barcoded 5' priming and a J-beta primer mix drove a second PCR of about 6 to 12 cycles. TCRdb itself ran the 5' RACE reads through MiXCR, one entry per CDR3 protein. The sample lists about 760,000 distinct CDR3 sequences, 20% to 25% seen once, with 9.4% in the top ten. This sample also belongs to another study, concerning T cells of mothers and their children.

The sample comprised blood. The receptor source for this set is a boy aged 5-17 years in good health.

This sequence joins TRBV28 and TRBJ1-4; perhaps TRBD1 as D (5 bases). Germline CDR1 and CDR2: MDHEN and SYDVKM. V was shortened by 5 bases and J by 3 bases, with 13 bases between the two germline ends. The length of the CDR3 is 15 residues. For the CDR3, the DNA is TGTGCCAGCAGTCCCCCCGACAGTTCTAATGAAAAACTGTTTTTT. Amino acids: CASSPPDSSNEKLFF. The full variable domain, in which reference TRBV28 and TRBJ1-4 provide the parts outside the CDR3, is DVKVTQSSRYLVKRTGEKVFLECVQDMDHENMFWYRQDPGLGLRLIYFSYDVKMKEKGDIPEGYSVSREKKERFSLILESASTNQTSMYLCASSPPDSSNEKLFFGSGTQLSVL.

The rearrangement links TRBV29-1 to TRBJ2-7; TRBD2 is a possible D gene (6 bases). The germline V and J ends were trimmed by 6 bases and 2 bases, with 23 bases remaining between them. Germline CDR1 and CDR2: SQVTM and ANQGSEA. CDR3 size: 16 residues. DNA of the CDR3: TGCAGCGTGCCCAATACGGCGGGGCCCGACCCCTACGAGCAGTACTTC. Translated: CSVPNTAGPDPYEQYF.

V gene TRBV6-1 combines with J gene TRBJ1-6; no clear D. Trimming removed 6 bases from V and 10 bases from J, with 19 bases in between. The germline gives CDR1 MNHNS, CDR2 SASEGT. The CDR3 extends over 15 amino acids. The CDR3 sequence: CASSPLEGPWSPLHF. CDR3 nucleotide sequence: TGTGCCAGCAGCCCCCTAGAAGGACCTTGGTCACCCCTCCACTTT.

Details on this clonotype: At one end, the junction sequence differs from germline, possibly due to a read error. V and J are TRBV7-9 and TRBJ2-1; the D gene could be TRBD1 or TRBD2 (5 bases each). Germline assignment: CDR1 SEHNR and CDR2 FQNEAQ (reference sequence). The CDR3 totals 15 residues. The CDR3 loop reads CASSPAGATYNGQFF. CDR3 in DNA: TGTGCCAGCAGCCCGGCCGGGGCTACCTACAATGGGCAGTTCTTC.

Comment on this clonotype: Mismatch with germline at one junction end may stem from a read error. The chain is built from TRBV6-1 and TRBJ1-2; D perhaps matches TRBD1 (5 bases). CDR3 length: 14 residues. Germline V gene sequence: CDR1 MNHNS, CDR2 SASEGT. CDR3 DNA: TGTGCCAGCAGATGGGACCCACGACTTTATGGTTACACCTTC. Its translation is CASRWDPRLYGYTF.

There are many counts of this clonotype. CDR3 in DNA: TGCGCCAGCAGCCAAGATCCGGCTAGCAGATACTACGAGCAGTACTTC. Translation: CASSQDPASRYYEQYF. The V gene is TRBV4-1, the J gene TRBJ2-7; D may be TRBD2 (5 bases). With 0 bases removed from V and 3 bases from J, the gap between germline ends came to 15 bases. This CDR3 comprises 16 residues. Germline CDR1 and CDR2: MGHRA and YSYEKL.

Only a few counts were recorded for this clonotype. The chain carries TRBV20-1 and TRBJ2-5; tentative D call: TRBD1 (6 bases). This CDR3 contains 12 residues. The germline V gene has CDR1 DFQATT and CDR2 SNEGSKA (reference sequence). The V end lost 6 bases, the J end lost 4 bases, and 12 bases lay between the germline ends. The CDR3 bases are TGCAGTGCGCACAGGGAACCAGAGACCCAGTACTTC. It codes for CSAHREPETQYF.

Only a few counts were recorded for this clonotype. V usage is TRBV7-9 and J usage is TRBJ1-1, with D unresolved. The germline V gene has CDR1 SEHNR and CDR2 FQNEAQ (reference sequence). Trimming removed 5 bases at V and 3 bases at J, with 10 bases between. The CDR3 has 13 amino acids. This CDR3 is CASSPPGHTEAFF. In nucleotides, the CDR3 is TGTGCCAGCAGCCCTCCCGGTCACACTGAAGCTTTCTTT.

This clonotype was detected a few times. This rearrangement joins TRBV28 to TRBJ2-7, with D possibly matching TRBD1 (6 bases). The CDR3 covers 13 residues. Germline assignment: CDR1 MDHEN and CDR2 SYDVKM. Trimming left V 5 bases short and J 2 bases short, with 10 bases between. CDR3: CASSHRETYEQYF. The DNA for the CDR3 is TGTGCCAGCAGTCACAGGGAAACCTACGAGCAGTACTTC.

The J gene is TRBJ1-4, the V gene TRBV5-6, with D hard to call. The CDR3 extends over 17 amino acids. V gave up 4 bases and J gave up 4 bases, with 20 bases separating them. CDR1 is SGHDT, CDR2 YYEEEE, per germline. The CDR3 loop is CASSPSPRALFNEKLFF. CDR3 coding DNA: TGTGCCAGCAGCCCCTCCCCAAGGGCTCTCTTTAATGAAAAACTGTTTTTT.

In nucleotides, the CDR3 is TGTGCCAGCAGCTCGACCCGATCGGCTAGCCTCGAGCAGTACTTC. It encodes CASSSTRSASLEQYF. V usage is TRBV7-2 and J usage is TRBJ2-7, with D perhaps TRBD2 (5 bases). Germline lookup yields CDR1 SGHTA and CDR2 FQGNSA. The CDR3 has 15 amino acids. Trimming stripped 4 bases from V and 6 bases from J, with 19 bases between. Full variable domain (remainder filled in from reference TRBV7-2 and TRBJ2-7): GAGVSQSPSNKVTEKGKDVELRCDPISGHTALYWYRQSLGQGLEFLIYFQGNSAPDKSGLPSDRFSAERTGGSVSTLTIQRTQQEDSAVYLCASSSTRSASLEQYFGPGTRLTVT.

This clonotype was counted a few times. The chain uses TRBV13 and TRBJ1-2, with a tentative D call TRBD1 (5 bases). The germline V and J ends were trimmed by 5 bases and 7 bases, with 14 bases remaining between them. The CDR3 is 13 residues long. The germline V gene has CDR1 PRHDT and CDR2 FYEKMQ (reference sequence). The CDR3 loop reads CASSVQGGGGYTF. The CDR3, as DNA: TGTGCCAGCAGCGTTCAGGGCGGCGGTGGCTACACCTTC. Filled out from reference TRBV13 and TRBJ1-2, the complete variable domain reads AAGVIQSPRHLIKEKRETATLKCYPIPRHDTVYWYQQGPGQDPQFLISFYEKMQSDKGSIPDRFSAQQFSDYHSELNMSSLELGDSALYFCASSVQGGGGYTFGSGTRLTVV.

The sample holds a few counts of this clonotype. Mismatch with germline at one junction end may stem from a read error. The CDR3 here is CASSFQGQGASWETRYF. CDR3 bases: TGCGCCAGCAGCTTCCAAGGACAGGGGGCTTCCTGGGAGACCCGGTACTTC. This chain joins TRBV5-1 and TRBJ2-5; 11 bases are shared with TRBD1. Germline V lookup: CDR1 SGHRS, CDR2 YFSETQ. CDR3 length: 17 residues.

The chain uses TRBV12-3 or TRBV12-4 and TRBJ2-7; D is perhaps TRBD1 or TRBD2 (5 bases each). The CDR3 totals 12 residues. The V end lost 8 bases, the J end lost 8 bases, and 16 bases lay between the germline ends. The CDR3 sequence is CASGTGAGKQYF. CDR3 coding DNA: TGTGCCAGCGGGACCGGGGCAGGCAAGCAGTACTTC.

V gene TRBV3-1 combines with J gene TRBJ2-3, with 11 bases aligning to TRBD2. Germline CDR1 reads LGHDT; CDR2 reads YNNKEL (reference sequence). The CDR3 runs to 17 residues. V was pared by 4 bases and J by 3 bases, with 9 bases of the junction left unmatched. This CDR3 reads CASSPQLAGVGTDTQYF. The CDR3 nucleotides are TGTGCCAGCAGCCCCCAACTAGCGGGAGTTGGAACAGATACGCAGTATTTT.

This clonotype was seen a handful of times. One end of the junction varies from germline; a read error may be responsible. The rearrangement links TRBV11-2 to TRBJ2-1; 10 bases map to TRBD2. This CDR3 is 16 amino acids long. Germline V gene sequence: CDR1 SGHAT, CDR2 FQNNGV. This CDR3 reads CASMLAGAGTYNGQFF. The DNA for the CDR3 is TGTGCCAGCATGCTAGCGGGGGCGGGGACCTACAATGGGCAGTTCTTC.

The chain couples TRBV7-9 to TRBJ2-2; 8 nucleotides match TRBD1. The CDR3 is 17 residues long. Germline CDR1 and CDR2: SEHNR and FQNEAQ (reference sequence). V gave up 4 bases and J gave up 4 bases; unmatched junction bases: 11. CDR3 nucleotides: TGTGCCAGCAGCTCCCTGTCCAGGGGGCGAGGCACCGGGGAGCTGTTTTTT. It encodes CASSSLSRGRGTGELFF. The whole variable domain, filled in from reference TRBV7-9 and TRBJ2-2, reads DTGVSQNPRHKITKRGQNVTFRCDPISEHNRLYWYRQTLGQGPEFLTYFQNEAQLEKSRLLSDRFSAERPKGSFSTLEIQRTEQGDSAMYLCASSSLSRGRGTGELFFGEGSRLTVL.

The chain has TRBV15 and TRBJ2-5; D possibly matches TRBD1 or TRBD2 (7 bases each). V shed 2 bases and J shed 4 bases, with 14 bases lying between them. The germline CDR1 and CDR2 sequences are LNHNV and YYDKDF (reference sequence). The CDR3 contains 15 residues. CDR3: CATSRNTGEGETQYF. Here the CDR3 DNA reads TGTGCCACCAGCAGAAATACAGGGGAGGGAGAGACCCAGTACTTC.

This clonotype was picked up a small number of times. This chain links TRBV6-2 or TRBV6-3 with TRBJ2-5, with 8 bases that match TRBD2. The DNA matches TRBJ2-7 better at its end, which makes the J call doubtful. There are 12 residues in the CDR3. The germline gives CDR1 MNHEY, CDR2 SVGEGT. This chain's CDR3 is CASSPTSGEQYF. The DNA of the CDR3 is TGTGCCAGCAGTCCCACTAGCGGCGAGCAGTACTTC.

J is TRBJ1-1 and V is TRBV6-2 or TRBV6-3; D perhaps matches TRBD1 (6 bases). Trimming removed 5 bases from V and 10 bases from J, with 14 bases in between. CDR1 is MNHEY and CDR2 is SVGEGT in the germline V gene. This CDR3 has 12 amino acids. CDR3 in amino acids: CASSPPGVSAFF. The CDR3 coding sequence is TGTGCCAGCAGTCCCCCAGGGGTATCAGCTTTCTTT.

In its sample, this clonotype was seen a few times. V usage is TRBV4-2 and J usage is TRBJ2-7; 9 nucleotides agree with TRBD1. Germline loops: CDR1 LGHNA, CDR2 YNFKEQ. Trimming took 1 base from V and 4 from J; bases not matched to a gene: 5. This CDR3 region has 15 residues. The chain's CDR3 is CASSQVGTGPYEQYF. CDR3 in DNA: TGTGCCAGCAGCCAAGTCGGGACAGGGCCTTACGAGCAGTACTTC.

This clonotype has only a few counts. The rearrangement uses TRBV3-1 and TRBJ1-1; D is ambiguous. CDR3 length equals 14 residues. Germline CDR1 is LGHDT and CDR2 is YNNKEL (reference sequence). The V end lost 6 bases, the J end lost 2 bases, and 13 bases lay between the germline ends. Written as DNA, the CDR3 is TGTGCCAGCAGTCTCCCCGGGCCCAACACTGAAGCTTTCTTT. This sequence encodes CASSLPGPNTEAFF.

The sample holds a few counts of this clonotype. CDR3 sequence reads: CASSSSGLGGDTQYF. CDR3 coding DNA: TGTGCCAGCAGCTCCTCGGGGCTTGGGGGGGATACGCAGTATTTT. This chain links TRBV7-3 with TRBJ2-3; weak D call: TRBD2 (6 bases). V lost 4 bases to trimming and J lost 6 bases, with 17 bases between them. The CDR3 is made up of 15 amino acids. Germline assignment: CDR1 SGHTA and CDR2 FQGTGA.

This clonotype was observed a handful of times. The CDR3 reads CASSSGTALSYEQYF. In DNA, the CDR3 is TGTGCCAGCAGTTCCGGGACCGCACTCTCCTACGAGCAGTACTTC. The J gene is TRBJ2-7, the V gene TRBV12-3 or TRBV12-4, with D perhaps matching TRBD1 or TRBD2 (5 bases each). This CDR3 has 15 residues. Trimming shortened V by 4 bases and J by 0 bases, and 13 bases separated the two germline ends.

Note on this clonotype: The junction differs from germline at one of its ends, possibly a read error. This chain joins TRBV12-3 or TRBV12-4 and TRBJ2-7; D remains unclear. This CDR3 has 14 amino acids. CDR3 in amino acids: CVSSLEADHYEQYF. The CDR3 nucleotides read TGTGTCAGCAGTTTAGAGGCGGATCACTACGAGCAGTACTTC.

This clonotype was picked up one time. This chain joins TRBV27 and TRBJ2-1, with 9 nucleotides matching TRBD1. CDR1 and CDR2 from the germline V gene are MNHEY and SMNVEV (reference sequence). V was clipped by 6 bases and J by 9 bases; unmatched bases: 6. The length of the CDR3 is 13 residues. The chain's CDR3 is CASSWGTGSEQFF. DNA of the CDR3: TGTGCCAGCAGCTGGGGGACAGGGAGTGAGCAGTTCTTC.

The CDR3 DNA is TGCAGTGCTAGAGATGAACTAGCGGGAAACAATGAGCAGTTCTTC. Encoded protein: CSARDELAGNNEQFF. This chain joins TRBV20-1 and TRBJ2-1, with 10 bases identical to TRBD2. The trim removed 0 bases at V and 5 bases at J, leaving 4 bases unmatched. The V gene's germline CDR1 is DFQATT and CDR2 SNEGSKA (reference sequence). The CDR3 has 15 residues.

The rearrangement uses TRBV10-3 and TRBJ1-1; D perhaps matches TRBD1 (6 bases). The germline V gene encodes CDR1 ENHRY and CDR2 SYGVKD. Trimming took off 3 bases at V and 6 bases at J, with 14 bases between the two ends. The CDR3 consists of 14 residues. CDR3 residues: CAISEREQGSEAFF. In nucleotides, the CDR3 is TGTGCCATCAGTGAACGGGAACAGGGCTCTGAAGCTTTCTTT.

CDR3 sequence: CSVEDGPTNEAFF. Written as DNA, the CDR3 is TGCAGCGTTGAAGATGGACCCACGAATGAAGCTTTCTTT. The rearrangement links TRBV29-1 to TRBJ1-1; no definite D call. V was pared by 0 bases and J by 7 bases, with 12 bases between. This CDR3 region has 13 residues. The germline gives CDR1 SQVTM, CDR2 ANQGSEA.

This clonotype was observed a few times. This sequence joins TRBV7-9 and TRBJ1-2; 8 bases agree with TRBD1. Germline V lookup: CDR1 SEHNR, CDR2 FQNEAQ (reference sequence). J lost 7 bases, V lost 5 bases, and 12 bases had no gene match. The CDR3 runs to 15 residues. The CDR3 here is CASSLPTGAVSGYTF. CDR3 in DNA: TGTGCCAGCAGCCTCCCGACAGGGGCTGTTAGTGGCTACACCTTC. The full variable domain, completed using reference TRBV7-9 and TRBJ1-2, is DTGVSQNPRHKITKRGQNVTFRCDPISEHNRLYWYRQTLGQGPEFLTYFQNEAQLEKSRLLSDRFSAERPKGSFSTLEIQRTEQGDSAMYLCASSLPTGAVSGYTFGSGTRLTVV.

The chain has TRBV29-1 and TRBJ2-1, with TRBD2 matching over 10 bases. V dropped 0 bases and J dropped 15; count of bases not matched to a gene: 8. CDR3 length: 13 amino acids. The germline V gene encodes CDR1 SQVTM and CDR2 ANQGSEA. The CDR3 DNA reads TGCAGCGTTGAAGAAGCCCTAGCGGGAGATCTGTTCTTC. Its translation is CSVEEALAGDLFF.

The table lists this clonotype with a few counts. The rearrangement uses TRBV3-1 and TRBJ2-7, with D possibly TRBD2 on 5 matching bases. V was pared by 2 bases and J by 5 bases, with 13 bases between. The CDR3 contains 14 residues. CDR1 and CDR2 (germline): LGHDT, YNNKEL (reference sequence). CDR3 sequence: CASSQLPGRDEQYF. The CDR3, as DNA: TGTGCCAGCAGCCAACTTCCGGGGAGAGACGAGCAGTACTTC.